This TCR beta chain came from a study of blood T cells in healthy people across ages. Study-wide background: When template switching was applied, about one barcoded beta molecule was captured per two T cells.

On this clonotype: Its specificity is unknown.

This CDR3 is 13 amino acids long. V was cut by 8 bases and J by 8 bases, with 18 bases left in between. Germline V gives CDR1 MNHEY, CDR2 SMNVEV (reference sequence). A second PCR of about 7 to 12 cycles used a sample-barcoded 5' primer and a J-beta primer mix. TCRdb used MiXCR to reprocess the 5' RACE reads, holding one entry per CDR3 protein. The repertoire consists of about 1.8 million distinct CDR3 sequences, with approximately 50% occurring once and the leading ten covering approximately 2.1%. Findings and limits, study-wide: Higher diversity and more naive CD4+ cells were features of long-lived donors, compared to aged donors.

Per sample, at least 5 micrograms of total RNA were extracted. This clonotype originated in a woman in her forties in good health. V usage is TRBV27 and J usage is TRBJ1-2; D not certain. Sequenced material: blood. CDR3 sequence: CASGDRTRRGYTF. CDR3 in DNA: TGTGCCAGCGGAGACCGTACAAGGCGGGGCTACACCTTC.